Below, 3 T cell receptor beta chains from the same sample are listed, as sequenced in a study of blood T cell repertoires in COVID-19. Libraries were prepared by immunoSEQ multiplex PCR; TCRdb keeps only in-frame clonotypes and omits some of them. The profile shows 60,000 to 75,000 clones, 79% of them singletons. Specimen: peripheral blood. The receptor source for this set is a man aged 60 to 69 with active or convalescent COVID-19.

The J gene is TRBJ2-1, the V gene TRBV14; 15 nucleotides line up with TRBD2. CDR3 length: 15 residues. Trimming at V came to 8 bases and at J to 9 bases, leaving 8 bases not matched to a gene. The V gene's germline CDR1 is SGHDN and CDR2 FVKESK. CDR3 residues: CASEGLAGGRGEQFF. The CDR3 DNA reads TGTGCCAGCGAAGGACTAGCGGGGGGGCGCGGTGAGCAGTTCTTC.

This rearrangement joins TRBV12-3 or TRBV12-4 to TRBJ2-7; D remains ambiguous. V was cut by 2 bases and J by 6 bases, with 11 bases left in between. This CDR3 is 13 amino acids long. CDR3 residues: CASSLPNTVEQYF. The CDR3 DNA follows: TGTGCCAGCAGTTTACCGAACACAGTCGAGCAGTACTTC.

This clone was counted between two and nine times. The genes are TRBV24-1 and TRBJ2-1; 9 bases fit TRBD2. The CDR3 contains 16 residues. After removal of 4 bases from V and 3 bases from J, the junction contained 6 bases not matched to a gene. Germline V gives CDR1 KGHDR, CDR2 SFDVKD. This CDR3 is CATSDYSSGVYNEQFF. CDR3 coding DNA: TGTGCCACCAGTGACTATTCTAGCGGGGTCTACAATGAGCAGTTCTTC.